These 29 T cell receptor beta chains were all obtained from the same sample, sequenced in a study of blood T cell repertoires in COVID-19. The method was immunoSEQ multiplex PCR; TCRdb's version includes in-frame clones alone and lacks a portion of them. The sample shows about 260,000 clones, about 88% of them seen only once. The sequencing sample was made of peripheral blood. These TCRs come from a young man with active or convalescent COVID-19.

The V and J genes are TRBV2 and TRBJ2-3; tentative D call: TRBD2 (6 bases). This CDR3 has 14 residues. The ends were cut back, 6 bases at V and 1 base at J, with 11 bases in the middle. The germline V gene has CDR1 SNHLY and CDR2 FYNNEI. DNA for the CDR3: TGTGCCAGCAGGCGGGAAGGGGGCACAGATACGCAGTATTTT. It codes for CASRREGGTDTQYF.

The CDR3 protein is CASWEVEGEQYF. The CDR3 DNA reads as TGCGCCAGCTGGGAGGTGGAGGGGGAGCAGTACTTC. The V gene is TRBV5-1, the J gene TRBJ2-7, with D perhaps matching TRBD2 (6 bases). This CDR3 has 12 amino acids. V shed 7 bases and J shed 7 bases, with 15 bases lying between them. From germline, CDR1 is SGHRS and CDR2 YFSETQ.

This chain connects TRBV11-2 to TRBJ1-1; D is undetermined. Trimming cost V 4 bases and J 3 bases, with 6 bases left between them. Germline V gene data show CDR1 as SGHAT and CDR2 as FQNNGV. The CDR3 is 12 amino acids. The CDR3 bases are TGTGCCAGCAGCTCATTAGACACTGAAGCTTTCTTT. Translating gives CASSSLDTEAFF.

The rearrangement links TRBV12-3 or TRBV12-4 to TRBJ1-4; D gene ambiguous. This CDR3 contains 12 residues. V lost 3 bases and J 7 bases, leaving 6 bases between the germline ends. The CDR3 bases are TGTGCCAGCAGTTTCGGAGTTGAAAAACTGTTTTTT. Protein: CASSFGVEKLFF.

This clone was detected only a few times. The V gene is TRBV6-6, the J gene TRBJ2-7, with TRBD2 as a possible D gene (6 bases). CDR1 is MNHNY, CDR2 SVGAGI, per germline (reference sequence). This CDR3 is built from 15 residues. V was pared by 4 bases and J by 1 base, with 14 bases between. For the CDR3, the DNA is TGTGCCAGCAGTTCCCCGGGACTGGTATCCTACGAGCAGTACTTC. Its protein is CASSSPGLVSYEQYF.

The chain has TRBV20-1 and TRBJ2-1; no reliable D call. The CDR3 loop spans 10 amino acids. Trimming shortened V by 0 bases and J by 12 bases, and 6 bases separated the two germline ends. CDR1 is DFQATT, CDR2 SNEGSKA, per germline (reference sequence). As DNA, the CDR3 is TGCAGTGCTAGAGATGAGGCGCAGTTCTTC. It codes for CSARDEAQFF.

This rearrangement joins TRBV19 to TRBJ1-3; 7 bases agree with TRBD1. In germline, CDR1 is LNHDA, CDR2 SQIVND (reference sequence). The CDR3 spans 14 residues. J gave up 0 bases and V 8 bases, and 4 bases lay outside the gene matches. CDR3 amino acids: CASRDSSSGNTIYF. In DNA form, the CDR3 reads TGTGCCAGTCGGGACAGCAGCTCTGGAAACACCATATATTTT.

The chain links TRBV6-5 to TRBJ1-1; D is uncertain. CDR3 length: 15 amino acids. Germline V lookup: CDR1 MNHEY, CDR2 SVGAGI. V was pared by 4 bases and J by 4 bases, with 16 bases between. CDR3 DNA sequence: TGTGCCAGCAGTTGGAGACGGGTACCGTTCACTGAAGCTTTCTTT. This sequence encodes CASSWRRVPFTEAFF.

This chain uses TRBV15 with TRBJ1-4, with D perhaps matching TRBD1 (6 bases). Germline V CDR1 and CDR2: LNHNV, YYDKDF (reference sequence). This CDR3 contains 16 residues. The germline V and J ends were trimmed by 1 base and 2 bases, with 11 bases remaining between them. The CDR3 reads CATSRGQVRTNEKLFF. The DNA of the CDR3 is TGTGCCACCAGCAGAGGACAGGTCAGGACTAATGAAAAACTGTTTTTT. Filled out from reference TRBV15 and TRBJ1-4, the complete variable domain reads DAMVIQNPRYQVTQFGKPVTLSCSQTLNHNVMYWYQQKSSQAPKLLFHYYDKDFNNEADTPDNFQSRRPNTSFCFLDIRSPGLGDTAMYLCATSRGQVRTNEKLFFGSGTQLSVL.

J is TRBJ1-1 and V is TRBV19, with D possibly TRBD1 on 6 matching bases. CDR1 LNHDA and CDR2 SQIVND come from the germline V gene (reference sequence). This CDR3 region has 14 residues. Trimming took 5 bases from V and 7 from J, leaving 17 bases between them. The CDR3 loop reads CASSAHRVKGEAFF. CDR3 nucleotide sequence: TGTGCCAGTAGTGCCCACAGGGTGAAGGGTGAAGCTTTCTTT.

The chain joins TRBV6-5 to TRBJ1-4, with 7 bases identical to TRBD1. Germline values: CDR1 MNHEY, CDR2 SVGAGI. This CDR3 contains 13 residues. The trim removed 7 bases at V and 4 bases at J, leaving 3 bases unmatched. The CDR3 reads CASKGTVNEKLFF. DNA for the CDR3: TGTGCCAGCAAAGGGACAGTTAATGAAAAACTGTTTTTT.

This clone was counted once. The gene calls are TRBV3-1 (or the pseudogene TRBV3-2) and TRBJ1-2, with D perhaps matching TRBD1 (6 bases). Trimming removed 0 bases from V and 6 bases from J, with 14 bases in between. There are 15 residues in the CDR3. The germline CDR1 and CDR2 sequences are LGHDT and YNNKEL (reference sequence). The CDR3 DNA sequence: TGTGCCAGCAGCCAAGATCCACAGGGACGGAATGGCTACACCTTC. It yields the protein CASSQDPQGRNGYTF.

The chain couples TRBV9 to TRBJ2-1; 8 bases line up with TRBD1. The V segment lost 2 bases and the J segment 5 bases; nucleotides outside the gene matches: 0. The germline V gene has CDR1 SGDLS and CDR2 YYNGEE. The CDR3 runs to 13 residues. The CDR3 reads CASSVTGDNEQFF. In nucleotides, the CDR3 is TGTGCCAGCAGCGTGACAGGGGACAATGAGCAGTTCTTC.

The rearrangement links TRBV29-1 to TRBJ2-2, with D possibly TRBD1 on 5 matching bases. Trimming removed 2 bases from V and 6 bases from J, with 13 bases in between. The CDR3 runs 14 residues. Germline values: CDR1 SQVTM, CDR2 ANQGSEA. CDR3 in amino acids: CSVELGRVAGELFF. CDR3 bases: TGCAGCGTTGAATTGGGCAGGGTGGCCGGGGAGCTGTTTTTT.

The V and J genes are TRBV5-1 and TRBJ2-3; D possibly corresponds to TRBD1 (6 bases). V was pared by 0 bases and J by 2 bases, with 10 bases between. Germline CDR1 and CDR2: SGHRS and YFSETQ. CDR3 length: 15 residues. The DNA for the CDR3 is TGCGCCAGCAGCTTGGGGGGGCGCGTCACAGATACGCAGTATTTT. This encodes CASSLGGRVTDTQYF.

The gene calls are TRBV4-1 and TRBJ2-1; 7 bases match TRBD2. V gave up 4 bases and J gave up 4 bases; unmatched junction bases: 13. The germline V gene encodes CDR1 MGHRA and CDR2 YSYEKL. This CDR3 is built from 17 residues. CDR3 protein: CASSPSPLGRGYNEQFF. CDR3 bases: TGCGCCAGCAGCCCCTCCCCGTTGGGGCGGGGGTACAATGAGCAGTTCTTC.

V gene TRBV2 combines with J gene TRBJ2-5, with 10 bases lining up with TRBD2. From germline, CDR1 is SNHLY and CDR2 FYNNEI. This CDR3 has 13 amino acids. Trimming at V came to 4 bases and at J to 7 bases, leaving 3 bases not matched to a gene. The CDR3 coding sequence is TGTGCCAGCAGTGGTGAGCGGGAGGGGACCCAGTACTTC. Encoded protein: CASSGEREGTQYF.

The gene calls are TRBV4-3 and TRBJ1-2; possibly TRBD1 for D (6 bases). The CDR3 loop spans 15 amino acids. The germline V gene encodes CDR1 LGHNA and CDR2 YSLEER. Trimming removed 1 base at V and 5 bases at J, with 14 bases between. Here the CDR3 DNA reads TGCGCCAGCAGCCAAGGAGGACAGTCGTCGTATGGCTACACCTTC. It is translated as CASSQGGQSSYGYTF.

This chain uses TRBV5-1 with TRBJ2-1; D is ambiguous. Trimming took off 2 bases at V and 8 bases at J, with 8 bases between the two ends. The germline V gene encodes CDR1 SGHRS and CDR2 YFSETQ. The CDR3 has 12 amino acids. The CDR3 DNA reads TGCGCCAGCAGCTTCAGTAGCTATGAGCAGTTCTTC. Protein sequence: CASSFSSYEQFF. Drawing the rest from reference TRBV5-1 and TRBJ2-1, the complete variable domain is KAGVTQTPRYLIKTRGQQVTLSCSPISGHRSVSWYQQTPGQGLQFLFEYFSETQRNKGNFPGRFSGRQFSNSRSEMNVSTLELGDSALYLCASSFSSYEQFFGPGTRLTVL.

This clone was counted ten times or more. The chain joins TRBV6-5 to TRBJ2-1, with 11 bases lining up with TRBD1. Germline CDR1 is MNHEY and CDR2 is SVGAGI. This CDR3 has 15 amino acids. The ends lost 4 bases at V and 4 bases at J; junction bases unmatched: 3. The CDR3, as DNA: TGTGCCAGCAGTTCCGGGACAGGGGGGTACAATGAGCAGTTCTTC. Its translation is CASSSGTGGYNEQFF.

This chain uses TRBV24-1 with TRBJ2-5; 7 bases agree with TRBD1. After removal of 4 bases from V and 5 bases from J, the junction contained 9 bases not matched to a gene. This CDR3 contains 15 residues. In germline, CDR1 is KGHDR, CDR2 SFDVKD. CDR3 protein: CATSEATGRGETQYF. The CDR3 coding sequence is TGTGCCACCAGTGAGGCGACAGGGAGAGGGGAGACCCAGTACTTC.

The V gene is TRBV6-5, the J gene TRBJ2-5, with a tentative D call TRBD2 (7 bases). Germline-derived CDR1 and CDR2 are MNHEY and SVGAGI. V was trimmed by 2 bases and J by 2 bases, leaving 15 bases between them. This CDR3 has 16 residues. The CDR3 sequence: CASSYQGGAFQETQYF. Written as DNA, the CDR3 is TGTGCCAGCAGTTACCAAGGGGGGGCCTTTCAAGAGACCCAGTACTTC.

The V call is TRBV30, the J call TRBJ2-1; 13 positions agree with TRBD2. The germline V gene encodes CDR1 GTSNPN and CDR2 SVGIG (reference sequence). V lost 3 bases to trimming and J lost 15 bases; unmatched junction nucleotides: 5. This CDR3 is 12 amino acids long. The CDR3 loop is CAWRVGLAGPFF. The CDR3 nucleotides read TGTGCCTGGAGGGTGGGACTAGCGGGGCCGTTCTTC.

V gene TRBV11-2 combines with J gene TRBJ2-7, with TRBD1 matching over 10 bases. V was pared by 4 bases and J by 4 bases, with 4 bases of the junction left unmatched. CDR1 and CDR2 from the germline V gene are SGHAT and FQNNGV. This CDR3 is 14 amino acids long. In nucleotides, the CDR3 is TGTGCCAGCAGCTCGGGACAGGGGAATTACGAGCAGTACTTC. Amino acids: CASSSGQGNYEQYF.

The chain combines TRBV12-3 or TRBV12-4 with TRBJ1-2; D uncertain. This CDR3 spans 12 amino acids. V lost 3 bases and J 7 bases, leaving 9 bases between the germline ends. The CDR3 DNA reads as TGTGCCAGCAGTTTCTCGGGAAGTGGCTACACCTTC. Amino acid sequence: CASSFSGSGYTF.

This clone was picked up many times. This chain uses TRBV7-9 with TRBJ2-1, with TRBD1 as a possible D gene (6 bases). This CDR3 spans 16 amino acids. CDR1 and CDR2 from the germline V gene are SEHNR and FQNEAQ (reference sequence). V was shortened by 4 bases and J by 4 bases, with 17 bases between the two germline ends. The chain's CDR3 is CASSSSSGTRYNEQFF. The CDR3 coding sequence is TGTGCCAGCAGCTCTTCTTCCGGGACACGTTACAATGAGCAGTTCTTC.

This chain uses TRBV2 with TRBJ2-1, with TRBD2 matching 9 bases. The germline V gene encodes CDR1 SNHLY and CDR2 FYNNEI. There are 14 residues in the CDR3. Trimming at V came to 8 bases and at J to 7 bases, leaving 9 bases not matched to a gene. CDR3 in amino acids: CASGGGRVINEQFF. DNA of the CDR3: TGTGCCAGCGGAGGCGGGAGGGTCATAAATGAGCAGTTCTTC.

As regards this clone: In the same sample, other DNA sequences code for this CDR3. The chain joins TRBV12-3 or TRBV12-4 to TRBJ1-5, with TRBD1 matching over 7 bases. V lost 6 bases, J lost 7 bases, and 6 bases stayed unmatched. CDR3 length equals 13 residues. CDR3 nucleotides: TGTGCCAGCAGCCTGCAGGGGGGACAGCCCCAGCATTTT. This translates into CASSLQGGQPQHF.

This chain links TRBV5-1 with TRBJ2-7, with D maybe TRBD2 (6 bases). The V end lost 2 bases, the J end lost 10 bases, and 10 bases lay between the germline ends. Germline values: CDR1 SGHRS, CDR2 YFSETQ. CDR3 length: 11 residues. The CDR3 region has the DNA TGCGCCAGCAGCTTAGCGGGTCTTCAGTACTTC. It specifies CASSLAGLQYF.